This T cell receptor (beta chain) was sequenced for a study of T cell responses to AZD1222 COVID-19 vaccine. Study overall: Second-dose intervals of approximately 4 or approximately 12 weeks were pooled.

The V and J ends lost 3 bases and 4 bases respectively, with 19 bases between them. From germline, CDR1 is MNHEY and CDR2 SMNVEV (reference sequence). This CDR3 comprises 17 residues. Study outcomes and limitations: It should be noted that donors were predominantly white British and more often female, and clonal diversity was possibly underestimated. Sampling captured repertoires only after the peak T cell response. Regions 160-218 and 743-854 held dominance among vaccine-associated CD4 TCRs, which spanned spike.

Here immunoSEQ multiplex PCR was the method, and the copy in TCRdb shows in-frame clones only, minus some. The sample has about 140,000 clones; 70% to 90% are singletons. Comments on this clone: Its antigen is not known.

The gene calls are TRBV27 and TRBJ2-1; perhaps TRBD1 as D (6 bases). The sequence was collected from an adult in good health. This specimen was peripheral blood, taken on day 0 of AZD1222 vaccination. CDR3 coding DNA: TGTGCCAGCAGTTTTTACGGGACACAAACTACTTACAATGAGCAGTTCTTC. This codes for CASSFYGTQTTYNEQFF.